This is a list of T cell receptor beta chains from one sample in a study of molecular identifiers for immune sequencing clone quantification. Each CDR3 protein is one row after TCRdb ran MiXCR on the PCR reads. The sample has under 650,000 distinct CDR3 sequences, less than 20% seen once. The sequencing sample was made of naive CD8+ T cells from blood, with Jurkat cell RNA spiked in. These receptors all come from a human donor in good health. Some libraries in this study had Jurkat cell RNA spiked in. Each CDR3 is given with its conserved first and last residue. The D gene is left open where the match is weak. The listing skips clone size in some rows; elsewhere it reads once, few, many or a size class.

D gene: NA
clone size: few
J gene: TRBJ2-7
V gene: TRBV27
CDR3 DNA: TGTGCCAGCAGTTTATACTCAGGGCCCTACGAGCAGTACTTC
CDR3 protein: CASSLYSGPYEQYF

D gene: TRBD1
clone size: many
J gene: TRBJ2-3
V gene: TRBV9
CDR3 DNA: TGTGCCAGCAGCGTCTACTCCCCGGGACAGGGGCCGTCAGATACGCAGTATTTT
CDR3 protein: CASSVYSPGQGPSDTQYF

D gene: NA
clone size: NA
J gene: TRBJ2-7
V gene: TRBV13
CDR3 DNA: TGTGCCAGCAGCTTAGGACCGGGACAACTTTACGAGCAGTACTTC
CDR3 protein: CASSLGPGQLYEQYF

D gene: TRBD2
clone size: few
J gene: TRBJ2-1
V gene: TRBV30
CDR3 DNA: TGTGCCTGGAGTTGGACTAGCGGGGGGGTTGCCTACAATGAGCAGTTCTTC
CDR3 protein: CAWSWTSGGVAYNEQFF

D gene: NA
clone size: many
J gene: TRBJ2-7
V gene: TRBV4-3
CDR3 DNA: TGCGCCAGCAGCCAAGGGACAGACCTAATCTACGAGCAGTACTTC
CDR3 protein: CASSQGTDLIYEQYF

D gene: NA
clone size: many
J gene: TRBJ2-5
V gene: TRBV6-1
CDR3 DNA: TGTGCCAGCAGTGAACCAGGGGTAGAGACCCAGTACTTC
CDR3 protein: CASSEPGVETQYF

D gene: NA
clone size: many
J gene: TRBJ2-3
V gene: TRBV20-1
CDR3 DNA: TGCAGTGCTAGAGCGCCGGACGCCACAGATACGCAGTATTTT
CDR3 protein: CSARAPDATDTQYF

D gene: NA
clone size: few
J gene: TRBJ2-7
V gene: TRBV18
CDR3 DNA: TGTGCCAGCTCGCAAGGTGAGGAGCAGTACTTC
CDR3 protein: CASSQGEEQYF

D gene: TRBD2
clone size: many
J gene: TRBJ2-5
V gene: TRBV29-1
CDR3 DNA: TGCAGCGCGGGAGGACTGGCGCAAGAGACCCAGTACTTC
CDR3 protein: CSAGGLAQETQYF

D gene: TRBD2
clone size: many
J gene: TRBJ2-3
V gene: TRBV9
CDR3 DNA: TGTGCCAGCAGCGTAGAGGCGGGAGGGCCGTCCGATACGCAGTATTTT
CDR3 protein: CASSVEAGGPSDTQYF

D gene: TRBD1
clone size: few
J gene: TRBJ1-4
V gene: TRBV7-9
CDR3 DNA: TGTGCCAGCAGATTAACAGGGGGCAACCTGGATGAAAAACTGTTTTTT
CDR3 protein: CASRLTGGNLDEKLFF

D gene: TRBD1
clone size: many
J gene: TRBJ1-4
V gene: TRBV6-5
CDR3 DNA: TGTGCCAGCAGAGCCGATTATGGGACAGCAACTAATGAAAAACTGTTTTTT
CDR3 protein: CASRADYGTATNEKLFF

D gene: TRBD2
clone size: many
J gene: TRBJ2-7
V gene: TRBV4-3
CDR3 DNA: TGCGCCAGCAGCCAAGACGCTAGCGGACCATACGAGCAGTACTTC
CDR3 protein: CASSQDASGPYEQYF

D gene: TRBD1
clone size: many
J gene: TRBJ2-7
V gene: TRBV19
CDR3 DNA: TGTGCCAGTAGTGTCGGGACAGGCCTCCTGTACGAGCAGTACTTC
CDR3 protein: CASSVGTGLLYEQYF

D gene: NA
clone size: many
J gene: TRBJ2-2
V gene: TRBV19
CDR3 DNA: TGTGCCAGTAGTAGGGGGGTTAACACCGGGGAGCTGTTTTTT
CDR3 protein: CASSRGVNTGELFF

D gene: NA
clone size: NA
J gene: TRBJ1-4
V gene: TRBV7-9
CDR3 DNA: TGTGCCAGCAGCGCACCCGGGACCCGCGGACTGAGTAATGGAAAACTGTTTTTT
CDR3 protein: CASSAPGTRGLSNGKLFF

D gene: NA
clone size: many
J gene: TRBJ2-7
V gene: TRBV4-3
CDR3 DNA: TGCGCCAGCAGCCAGGAGAACAGGGACGAGCAGTACTTC
CDR3 protein: CASSQENRDEQYF

D gene: TRBD2
clone size: many
J gene: TRBJ2-7
V gene: TRBV5-1
CDR3 DNA: TGCGCCAGCAGCCACGCGGGACTAGCCGACTACGAGCAGTACTTC
CDR3 protein: CASSHAGLADYEQYF

D gene: NA
clone size: NA
J gene: TRBJ2-1
V gene: TRBV6-2/TRBV6-3
CDR3 DNA: TGTGCCAGCAGTCGCTTCGAAGTCAGGGCGGGTCATGAGCAGTTCTTC
CDR3 protein: CASSRFEVRAGHEQFF

D gene: TRBD2
clone size: NA
J gene: TRBJ2-7
V gene: TRBV9
CDR3 DNA: TGTGCCAGCAGCGTAGGGTTTAGCGGGGTCTCCTACGAGCAGTACTTC
CDR3 protein: CASSVGFSGVSYEQYF

D gene: TRBD2
clone size: few
J gene: TRBJ2-5
V gene: TRBV27
CDR3 DNA: TGTGCCAGCAGTTCCCAGACTAGCGGGAGCCAAGAGACCCAGTACTTC
CDR3 protein: CASSSQTSGSQETQYF

D gene: TRBD1
clone size: NA
J gene: TRBJ2-7
V gene: TRBV11-2
CDR3 DNA: TGTGCCAGCAGTCTTAGGGCCGCAGGGGGAACCTACGAGCAGTACTTC
CDR3 protein: CASSLRAAGGTYEQYF

D gene: TRBD2
clone size: NA
J gene: TRBJ2-7
V gene: TRBV6-2/TRBV6-3
CDR3 DNA: TGTGCCAGCAGCCCCCCCGGTGCGGGAGTCGGCGAGCAGTACTTC
CDR3 protein: CASSPPGAGVGEQYF

D gene: TRBD2
clone size: many
J gene: TRBJ2-3
V gene: TRBV28
CDR3 DNA: TGTGCCAGCAGGTTTATTAGCGGGGAAAGCACAGATACGCAGTATTTT
CDR3 protein: CASRFISGESTDTQYF

D gene: NA
clone size: many
J gene: TRBJ1-6
V gene: TRBV4-1
CDR3 DNA: TGCGCCAGCAGCCAATACCCGGGACGGTCGGAGTCACCCCTCCACTTT
CDR3 protein: CASSQYPGRSESPLHF